These 25 T cell receptor beta chains were sequenced from one sample in a study of T-cell memory formation after mild COVID-19. Via MiXCR, TCRdb re-called the 5' RACE reads, giving one row per CDR3 protein. The data show under 200,000 distinct CDR3 sequences, 11% seen once. The sample comprised PBMCs or a T cell subset sorted from them (not recorded which). These receptors all come from a man younger than 35 who had mild COVID-19 (a few samples of this study predate the infection). Cell type and time point are not known.

This clonotype came up a few times. The V gene is TRBV18, the J gene TRBJ1-1; D may be TRBD1 (6 bases). V lost 0 bases and J lost 4, with 12 bases in between. Per germline, CDR1 KGHSH and CDR2 LQKENI. The CDR3 runs to 15 residues. As DNA, the CDR3 is TGTGCCAGCTCACCACCTGGGGGGCTGCGCACTGAAGCTTTCTTT. This translates into CASSPPGGLRTEAFF.

This clonotype was seen a few times. The chain uses TRBV10-3 and TRBJ2-5; 10 bases fit TRBD2. CDR3 length equals 15 residues. V shed 3 bases and J 1 base; nucleotides not matched to a gene: 2. Per germline, CDR1 ENHRY and CDR2 SYGVKD. The CDR3 protein is CAISDPSGGQETQYF. The CDR3 region has the DNA TGTGCCATCAGTGACCCTAGCGGGGGCCAAGAGACCCAGTACTTC.

This clonotype has more than one count but fewer than ten. Its ends do not fully match the called genes, so a read error is possible. The rearrangement joins TRBV7-2 to TRBJ1-2; 9 positions agree with TRBD1. There are 12 residues in the CDR3. CDR1 SGHTA and CDR2 FQGNSA come from the germline V gene. The CDR3 is CASSLDRGRPFF. The DNA for the CDR3 is TGTGCCAGCAGCCTGGACAGGGGTAGACCCTTCTTC.

The V and J genes are TRBV10-2 and TRBJ2-7; D remains ambiguous. Trimming left V 2 bases short and J 2 bases short, with 7 bases between. Germline CDR1 is WSHSY and CDR2 is SAAADI. The CDR3 is 13 residues long. The CDR3 reads CASSERLTYEQYF. CDR3 coding DNA: TGCGCCAGCAGTGAGAGGCTCACCTACGAGCAGTACTTC.

This sequence joins TRBV5-5 and TRBJ2-3; 8 bases fit TRBD2. The CDR3 has 15 residues. V gave up 4 bases and J gave up 6 bases; unmatched junction bases: 10. Per germline, CDR1 SGHKS and CDR2 YYEKEE (reference sequence). The CDR3 spells CASSKTGLAYDTQYF. The CDR3 DNA reads TGTGCCAGCAGCAAAACCGGACTAGCCTACGATACGCAGTATTTT.

The V and J genes are TRBV19 and TRBJ1-5; unclear D gene. Germline V CDR1 and CDR2: LNHDA, SQIVND (reference sequence). The CDR3 extends over 13 amino acids. V was cut by 2 bases and J by 5 bases, with 7 bases left in between. The CDR3 here is CASSIRRDQPQHF. CDR3 in DNA: TGTGCCAGTAGTATACGCAGAGATCAGCCCCAGCATTTT.

This rearrangement joins TRBV25-1 to TRBJ1-5; D is possibly TRBD1 (6 bases). Trimming stripped 6 bases from V and 7 bases from J, with 13 bases between. Per germline, CDR1 MGHDK and CDR2 SYGVNS. The CDR3 has 13 amino acids. For the CDR3, the DNA is TGTGCCAGCAGCCTCACAGGGTACCAGCCCCAGCATTTT. Its protein is CASSLTGYQPQHF. Based on the CDR3 plus reference TRBV25-1 and TRBJ1-5, the full variable domain is EADIYQTPRYLVIGTGKKITLECSQTMGHDKMYWYQQDPGMELHLIHYSYGVNSTEKGDLSSESTVSRIRTEHFPLTLESARPSHTSQYLCASSLTGYQPQHFGDGTRLSIL.

The rearrangement links TRBV28 to TRBJ2-1; unclear D gene. CDR3 length: 13 residues. V was pared by 6 bases and J by 6 bases, with 12 bases between. Germline CDR1 is MDHEN and CDR2 is SYDVKM. CDR3 nucleotide sequence: TGTGCCAGCAGACGTTGGACGGTCAATGAGCAGTTCTTC. Residues: CASRRWTVNEQFF.

This clonotype was detected ten times or more. The chain couples TRBV7-9 to TRBJ2-5; D uncertain. The germline CDR1 and CDR2 sequences are SEHNR and FQNEAQ (reference sequence). This CDR3 region has 12 residues. V was cut by 5 bases and J by 4 bases, with 8 bases left in between. The CDR3 sequence is CASSPMVETQYF. In DNA form, the CDR3 reads TGTGCCAGCAGCCCGATGGTAGAGACCCAGTACTTC.

The chain recombines TRBV2 with TRBJ2-7; D is unclear. V dropped 6 bases and J dropped 5 bases, with 17 bases sitting between them. The CDR3 contains 14 residues. Germline-derived CDR1 and CDR2 are SNHLY and FYNNEI. The CDR3 bases are TGTGCCAGCAGCACGAGCCCCTCCACAAACGAGCAGTACTTC. Protein: CASSTSPSTNEQYF. Filled out from reference TRBV2 and TRBJ2-7, the complete variable domain reads EPEVTQTPSHQVTQMGQEVILRCVPISNHLYFYWYRQILGQKVEFLVSFYNNEISEKSEIFDDQFSVERPDGSNFTLKIRSTKLEDSAMYFCASSTSPSTNEQYFGPGTRLTVT.

The chain recombines TRBV9 with TRBJ1-5; weak D call: TRBD1 (5 bases). V gave up 2 bases and J gave up 5 bases, with 8 bases separating them. Germline V CDR1 and CDR2: SGDLS, YYNGEE. The CDR3 runs 13 residues. The CDR3 region is CASSVGTDQPQHF. For the CDR3, the DNA is TGTGCCAGCAGCGTTGGGACCGATCAGCCCCAGCATTTT.

The V gene is TRBV12-3 or TRBV12-4, the J gene TRBJ1-6; 7 bases map to TRBD1. CDR3 size: 12 residues. Germline trimming cut 4 bases from V and 11 bases from J; bases unmatched to any gene: 2. CDR3 amino acids: CASSWTGAPLHF. The DNA of the CDR3 is TGTGCCAGCAGTTGGACAGGTGCACCCCTCCACTTT.

The chain uses TRBV9 and TRBJ2-2, with D maybe TRBD1 (6 bases). V was shortened by 3 bases and J by 1 base, with 10 bases between the two germline ends. Germline lookup yields CDR1 SGDLS and CDR2 YYNGEE. The CDR3 contains 15 residues. CDR3 residues: CASSGDIRNTGELFF. The CDR3 nucleotides are TGTGCCAGCAGCGGGGACATCCGGAACACCGGGGAGCTGTTTTTT.

This clonotype came up a few times. The rearrangement joins TRBV7-2 to TRBJ2-7, with 9 bases identical to TRBD1. CDR3 length equals 14 residues. With V trimmed by 5 bases and J by 6 bases, 8 bases remained unmatched. Germline V gives CDR1 SGHTA, CDR2 FQGNSA. DNA for the CDR3: TGTGCCAGCAGCCCCCGGACAGGGGCTTCCGAGCAGTACGTC. This translates into CASSPRTGASEQYV.

This clonotype came up many times. The rearrangement links TRBV12-3 or TRBV12-4 to TRBJ2-2; the D is unclear. This CDR3 has 14 residues. V was cut by 4 bases and J by 0 bases, with 6 bases left in between. CDR3 nucleotides: TGTGCCAGCAGTTCCATACCGAACACCGGGGAGCTGTTTTTT. Residues: CASSSIPNTGELFF.

This clonotype was counted many times. The chain employs TRBV29-1 and TRBJ2-1; D assignment may be TRBD1 or TRBD2 (5 bases each). The length of the CDR3 is 13 residues. Germline lookup yields CDR1 SQVTM and CDR2 ANQGSEA. The V end was cut by 8 bases, the J end by 5 bases, with 16 bases between. The CDR3 DNA sequence: TGCAGCTCCGGGGCACACAGCCACAATGAGCAGTTCTTC. Translation: CSSGAHSHNEQFF.

The chain combines TRBV5-4 with TRBJ2-1; no firm D call. CDR3 length: 14 amino acids. CDR1 is SGHNT and CDR2 is YYREEE in the germline V gene (reference sequence). V was shortened by 0 bases and J by 2 bases, with 6 bases between the two germline ends. The CDR3 sequence: CASSLVAAYNEQFF. The CDR3 region has the DNA TGTGCCAGCAGCTTGGTAGCAGCCTACAATGAGCAGTTCTTC.

The J gene is TRBJ2-1, the V gene TRBV28, with 7 bases matching TRBD1. This CDR3 spans 11 amino acids. CDR1 is MDHEN and CDR2 is SYDVKM in the germline V gene. The trim removed 8 bases at V and 9 bases at J, leaving 4 bases unmatched. The CDR3 DNA is TGTGCCAGCGGAACAGGGGCTGAGCAGTTCTTC. Amino acids: CASGTGAEQFF.

The chain links TRBV6-6 to TRBJ2-5, with 7 positions matching TRBD2. V lost 2 bases and J lost 0; bases outside the gene matches: 6. Germline V lookup: CDR1 MNHNY, CDR2 SVGAGI (reference sequence). The CDR3 totals 16 residues. CDR3 loop: CASSYPPAGDQETQYF. CDR3 nucleotides: TGTGCCAGCAGTTACCCCCCGGCGGGGGACCAAGAGACCCAGTACTTC.

The chain couples TRBV5-1 to TRBJ2-5; D possibly corresponds to TRBD1 (6 bases). The CDR3 is 15 amino acids. Trimming stripped 1 base from V and 0 bases from J, with 10 bases between. Germline CDR1 reads SGHRS; CDR2 reads YFSETQ. CDR3 protein: CASSLFSGDQETQYF. For the CDR3, the DNA is TGCGCCAGCAGCTTGTTTTCAGGGGACCAAGAGACCCAGTACTTC.

V and J are TRBV6-5 and TRBJ1-2; tentative D call: TRBD1 (6 bases). CDR1 and CDR2 (germline): MNHEY, SVGAGI. V gave up 2 bases and J gave up 6 bases, with 7 bases separating them. The CDR3 length is 12 residues. As DNA, the CDR3 is TGTGCCAGCAGTTACGCAGGGGATGGCTACACCTTC. It is translated as CASSYAGDGYTF.

The chain has TRBV7-9 and TRBJ2-5, with D possibly TRBD2 on 6 matching bases. Per the germline V gene, CDR1 is SEHNR and CDR2 is FQNEAQ (reference sequence). This CDR3 spans 15 amino acids. Between the trimmed V and J ends, which lost 5 bases and 2 bases, there was a span of 15 bases. CDR3 sequence (DNA): TGTGCCAGCAGCCCAGTCCGGGGGTTTCAAGAGACCCAGTACTTC. This encodes CASSPVRGFQETQYF.

This clonotype was picked up a small number of times. One end of the junction does not line up with germline, which may come from a read error. The CDR3 sequence is CASSLAIDSTPGTVW. CDR3 nucleotide sequence: TGTGCCAGCAGCTTAGCGATAGACAGTACCCCAGGAACGGTGTGG. The chain has TRBV7-2 and TRBJ1-6; D might be TRBD1 (5 bases). Germline lookup yields CDR1 SGHTA and CDR2 FQGNSA. The CDR3 has 15 amino acids.

V and J are TRBV7-2 and TRBJ2-3; 16 nucleotides agree with TRBD2. The CDR3 has 16 amino acids. The junction had 1 base not matched to a gene; V was cut back by 7 bases and J by 0 bases. Germline CDR1 is SGHTA and CDR2 is FQGNSA. CDR3 in amino acids: CASKGLAGGSTDTQYF. In nucleotides, the CDR3 is TGTGCCAGCAAGGGACTAGCGGGGGGGAGCACAGATACGCAGTATTTT.

This clonotype appeared many times. The chain joins TRBV5-6 to TRBJ2-2, with TRBD1 matching 8 bases. This CDR3 has 16 residues. V lost 3 bases to trimming and J lost 1 base; unmatched junction nucleotides: 5. CDR1 is SGHDT and CDR2 is YYEEEE in the germline V gene. In DNA, the CDR3 is TGTGCCAGCAGCTGGACCGGGACAGGGAACACCGGGGAGCTGTTTTTT. Amino acids: CASSWTGTGNTGELFF. The variable domain in full, with the rest retrieved from reference TRBV5-6 and TRBJ2-2, is DAGVTQSPTHLIKTRGQQVTLRCSPKSGHDTVSWYQQALGQGPQFIFQYYEEEERQRGNFPDRFSGHQFPNYSSELNVNALLLGDSALYLCASSWTGTGNTGELFFGEGSRLTVL.